This T cell receptor (beta chain) was identified in a study of T cell changes during pregnancy in multiple sclerosis. In this sample, this clone turned up a few times. Repertoires were generated with immunoSEQ multiplex PCR, while TCRdb's copy carries only in-frame clones and drops some. Found here are tens of thousands of clones, more than 85% of them singletons; the top ten hold around 0.4%. The germline CDR1 and CDR2 sequences are SGHRS and YFSETQ. This CDR3 region has 15 residues. The ends lost 4 bases at V and 1 base at J; junction bases unmatched: 3. This clonotype was obtained from a female donor with multiple sclerosis, enrolled in a pregnancy study. The material sequenced was CD4+ T cells from peripheral blood mononuclear cells, taken in the third trimester of pregnancy. The chain employs TRBV5-1 and TRBJ2-2; 8 positions match TRBD1. For the CDR3, the DNA is TGCGCCAGCAGCATCGGACAGGGGAACACCGGGGAGCTGTTTTTT. The encoded protein is CASSIGQGNTGELFF.